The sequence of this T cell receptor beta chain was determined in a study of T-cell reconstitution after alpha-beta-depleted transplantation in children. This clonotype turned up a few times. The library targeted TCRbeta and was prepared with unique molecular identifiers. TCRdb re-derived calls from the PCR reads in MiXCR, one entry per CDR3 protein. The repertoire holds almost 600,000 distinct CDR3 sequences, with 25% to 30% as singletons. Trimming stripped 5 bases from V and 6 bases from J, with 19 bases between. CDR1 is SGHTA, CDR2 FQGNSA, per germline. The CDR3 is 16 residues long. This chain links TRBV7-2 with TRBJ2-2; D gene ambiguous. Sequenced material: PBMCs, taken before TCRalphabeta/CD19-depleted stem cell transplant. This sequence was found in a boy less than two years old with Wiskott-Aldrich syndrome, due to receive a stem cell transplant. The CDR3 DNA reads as TGTGCCAGCAGCCCTTTACTGACGCGTCATGCCGGGGAGCTGTTTTTT. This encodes CASSPLLTRHAGELFF.